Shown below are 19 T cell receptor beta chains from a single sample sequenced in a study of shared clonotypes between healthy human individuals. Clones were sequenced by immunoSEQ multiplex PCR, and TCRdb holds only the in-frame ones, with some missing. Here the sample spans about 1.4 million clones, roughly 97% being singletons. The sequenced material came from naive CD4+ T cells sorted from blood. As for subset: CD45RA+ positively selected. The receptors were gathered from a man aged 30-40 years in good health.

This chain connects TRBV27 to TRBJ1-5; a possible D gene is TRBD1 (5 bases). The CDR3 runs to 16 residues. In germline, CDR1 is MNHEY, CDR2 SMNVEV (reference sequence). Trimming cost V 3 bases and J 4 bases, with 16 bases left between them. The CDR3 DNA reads TGTGCCAGCAGTTTTAGAGGTGGGGGGAGAAATCAGCCCCAGCATTTT. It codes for CASSFRGGGRNQPQHF.

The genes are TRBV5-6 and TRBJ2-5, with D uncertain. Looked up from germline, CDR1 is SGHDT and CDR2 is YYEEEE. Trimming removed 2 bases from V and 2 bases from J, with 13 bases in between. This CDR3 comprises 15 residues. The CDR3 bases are TGTGCCAGCAGCTTCTTGGAACCCTCACAAGAGACCCAGTACTTC. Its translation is CASSFLEPSQETQYF.

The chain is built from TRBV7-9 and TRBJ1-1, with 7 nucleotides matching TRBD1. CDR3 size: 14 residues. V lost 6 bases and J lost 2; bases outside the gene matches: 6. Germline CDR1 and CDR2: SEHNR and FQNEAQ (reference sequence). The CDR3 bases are TGTGCCAGCAGTCTACAGGGGCAAAACACTGAAGCTTTCTTT. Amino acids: CASSLQGQNTEAFF.

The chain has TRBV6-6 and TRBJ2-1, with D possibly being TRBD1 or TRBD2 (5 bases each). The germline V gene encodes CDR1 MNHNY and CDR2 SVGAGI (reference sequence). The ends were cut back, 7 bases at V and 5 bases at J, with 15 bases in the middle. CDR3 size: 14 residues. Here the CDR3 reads CASTIWDADNEQFF. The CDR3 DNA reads TGTGCCAGCACCATATGGGACGCAGACAATGAGCAGTTCTTC.

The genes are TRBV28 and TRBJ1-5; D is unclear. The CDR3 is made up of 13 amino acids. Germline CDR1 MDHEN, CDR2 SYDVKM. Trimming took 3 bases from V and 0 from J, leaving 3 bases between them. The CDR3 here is CASSFGSNQPQHF. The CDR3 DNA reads TGTGCCAGCAGTTTCGGTAGCAATCAGCCCCAGCATTTT.

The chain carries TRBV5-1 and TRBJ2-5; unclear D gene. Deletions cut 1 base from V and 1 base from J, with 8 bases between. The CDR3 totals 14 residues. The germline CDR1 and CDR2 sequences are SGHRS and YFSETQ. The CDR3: CASSLRQIQETQYF. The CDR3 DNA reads TGCGCCAGCAGCTTGAGGCAAATCCAAGAGACCCAGTACTTC.

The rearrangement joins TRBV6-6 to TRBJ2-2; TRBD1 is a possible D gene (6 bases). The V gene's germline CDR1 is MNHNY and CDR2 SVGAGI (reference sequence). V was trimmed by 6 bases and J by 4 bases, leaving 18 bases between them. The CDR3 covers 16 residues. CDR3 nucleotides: TGTGCCAGCAGCCGACAACAGGGCCGGGGCACCGGGGAGCTGTTTTTT. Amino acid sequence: CASSRQQGRGTGELFF.

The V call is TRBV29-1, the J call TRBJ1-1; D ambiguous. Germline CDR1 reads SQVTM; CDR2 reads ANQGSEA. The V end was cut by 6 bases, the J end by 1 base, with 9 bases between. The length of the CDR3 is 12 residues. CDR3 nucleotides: TGCAGCGTCATTTTTCCGAACACTGAAGCTTTCTTT. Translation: CSVIFPNTEAFF.

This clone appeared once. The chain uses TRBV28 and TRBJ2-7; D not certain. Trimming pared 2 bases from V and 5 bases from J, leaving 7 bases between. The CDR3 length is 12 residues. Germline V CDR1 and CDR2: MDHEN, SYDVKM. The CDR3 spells CASSLRAHEQYF. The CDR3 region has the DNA TGTGCCAGCAGTTTACGCGCACACGAGCAGTACTTC.

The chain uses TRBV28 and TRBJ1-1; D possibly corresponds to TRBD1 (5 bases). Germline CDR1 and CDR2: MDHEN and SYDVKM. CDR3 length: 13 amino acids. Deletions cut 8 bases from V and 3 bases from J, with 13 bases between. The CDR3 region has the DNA TGTGCCAGCTCCGTGGGGGGATACACTGAAGCTTTCTTT. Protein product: CASSVGGYTEAFF.

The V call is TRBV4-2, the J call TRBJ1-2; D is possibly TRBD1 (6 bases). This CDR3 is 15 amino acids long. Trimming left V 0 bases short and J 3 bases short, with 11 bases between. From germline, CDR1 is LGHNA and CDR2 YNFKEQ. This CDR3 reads CASSQDRRTDYGYTF. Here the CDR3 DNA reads TGTGCCAGCAGCCAAGATCGGCGGACAGACTATGGCTACACCTTC.

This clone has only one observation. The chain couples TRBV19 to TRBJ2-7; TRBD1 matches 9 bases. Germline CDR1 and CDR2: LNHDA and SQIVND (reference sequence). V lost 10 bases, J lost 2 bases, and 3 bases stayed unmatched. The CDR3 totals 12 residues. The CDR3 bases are TGTGCCACCCGACAGGGGGCCTACGAGCAGTACTTC. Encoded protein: CATRQGAYEQYF.

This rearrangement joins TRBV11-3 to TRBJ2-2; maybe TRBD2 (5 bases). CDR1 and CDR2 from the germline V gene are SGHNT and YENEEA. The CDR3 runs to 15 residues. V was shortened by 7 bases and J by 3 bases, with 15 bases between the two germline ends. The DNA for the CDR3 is TGTGCCAGCATCGAAGCGGAGGCGGACACCGGGGAGCTGTTTTTT. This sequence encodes CASIEAEADTGELFF.

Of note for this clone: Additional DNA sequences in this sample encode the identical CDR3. CDR3 protein: CASSQDVGSYEQYF. CDR3 nucleotides: TGTGCCAGCAGCCAAGATGTCGGTTCCTACGAGCAGTACTTC. V gene TRBV14 combines with J gene TRBJ2-7; D is unresolved. CDR3 length: 14 residues. The V end was cut by 0 bases, the J end by 1 base, with 7 bases between. The germline V gene has CDR1 SGHDN and CDR2 FVKESK.

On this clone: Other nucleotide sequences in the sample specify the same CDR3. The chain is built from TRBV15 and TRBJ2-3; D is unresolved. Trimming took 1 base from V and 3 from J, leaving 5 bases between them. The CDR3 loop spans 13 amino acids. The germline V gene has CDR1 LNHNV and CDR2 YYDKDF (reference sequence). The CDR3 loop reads CATSRVGTDTQYF. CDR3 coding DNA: TGTGCCACCAGCAGAGTCGGAACAGATACGCAGTATTTT.

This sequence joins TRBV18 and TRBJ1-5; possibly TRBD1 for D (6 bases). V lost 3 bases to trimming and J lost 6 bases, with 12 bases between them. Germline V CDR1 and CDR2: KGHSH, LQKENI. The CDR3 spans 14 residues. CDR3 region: CASSPLGGAQPQHF. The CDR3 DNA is TGTGCCAGCTCACCCCTGGGGGGGGCTCAGCCCCAGCATTTT.

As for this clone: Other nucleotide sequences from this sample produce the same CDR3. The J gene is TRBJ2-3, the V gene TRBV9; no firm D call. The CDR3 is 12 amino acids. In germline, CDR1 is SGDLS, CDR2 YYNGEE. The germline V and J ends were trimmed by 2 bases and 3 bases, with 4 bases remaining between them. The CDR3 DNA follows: TGTGCCAGCAGCGTCAATACAGATACGCAGTATTTT. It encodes CASSVNTDTQYF.

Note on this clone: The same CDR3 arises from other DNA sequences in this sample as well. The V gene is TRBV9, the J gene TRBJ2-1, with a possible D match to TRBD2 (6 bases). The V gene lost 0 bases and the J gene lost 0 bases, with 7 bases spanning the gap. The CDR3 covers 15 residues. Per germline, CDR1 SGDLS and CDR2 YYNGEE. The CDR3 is CASSVAGDSYNEQFF. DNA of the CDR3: TGTGCCAGCAGCGTAGCGGGAGACTCCTACAATGAGCAGTTCTTC.

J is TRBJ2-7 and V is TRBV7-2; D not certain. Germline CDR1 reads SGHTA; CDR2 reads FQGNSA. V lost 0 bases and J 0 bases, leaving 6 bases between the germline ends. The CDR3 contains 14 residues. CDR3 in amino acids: CASSLADGSYEQYF. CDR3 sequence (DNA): TGTGCCAGCAGCTTAGCGGACGGCTCCTACGAGCAGTACTTC.